Below, 21 T cell receptor beta chains from the same sample are listed, as sequenced in a study of T-cell memory formation after mild COVID-19. Using its own MiXCR run on the 5' RACE reads, TCRdb lists one record per CDR3 protein. Of around 120,000 distinct CDR3 sequences in the sample, around a sixth are singletons; the top ten hold about 14%. Sequencing was done on a sample of PBMCs or a T cell subset sorted from them (not recorded which). These receptors were obtained from an adult woman who had mild COVID-19 (a few samples of this study predate the infection). Cell type and time point are not known.

The chain combines TRBV7-9 with TRBJ1-1; D unclear. Germline assignment: CDR1 SEHNR and CDR2 FQNEAQ (reference sequence). Trimming left V 2 bases short and J 5 bases short, with 3 bases between. CDR3 length: 11 amino acids. The CDR3: CASSLMTEAFF. For the CDR3, the DNA is TGTGCCAGCAGCTTAATGACTGAAGCTTTCTTT.

The chain joins TRBV5-1 to TRBJ2-7; 9 nucleotides align to TRBD1. The CDR3 has 13 amino acids. From germline, CDR1 is SGHRS and CDR2 YFSETQ. The V gene end was trimmed by 5 bases and the J gene end by 2 bases; junction bases not matched to a gene: 2. Here the CDR3 reads CASSRTGAYEQYF. CDR3 sequence (DNA): TGCGCCAGCAGTCGGACAGGGGCCTACGAGCAGTACTTC.

The rearrangement joins TRBV7-2 to TRBJ1-1; D ambiguous. Germline values: CDR1 SGHTA, CDR2 FQGNSA. The V end lost 2 bases, the J end lost 4 bases, and 8 bases lay between the germline ends. The CDR3 extends over 13 amino acids. This chain's CDR3 is CASSLNPGTEAFF. CDR3 in DNA: TGTGCCAGCAGCTTAAACCCCGGCACTGAAGCTTTCTTT.

The chain joins TRBV7-9 to TRBJ1-2; weak D call: TRBD1 (6 bases). With 2 bases removed from V and 6 bases from J, the gap between germline ends came to 10 bases. This CDR3 is built from 13 residues. Germline CDR1 and CDR2: SEHNR and FQNEAQ (reference sequence). CDR3 sequence (DNA): TGTGCCAGCAGCTTACGGCAGGGGAATGGCTACACCTTC. Protein: CASSLRQGNGYTF. Variable domain in full (rest from reference TRBV7-9 and TRBJ1-2): DTGVSQNPRHKITKRGQNVTFRCDPISEHNRLYWYRQTLGQGPEFLTYFQNEAQLEKSRLLSDRFSAERPKGSFSTLEIQRTEQGDSAMYLCASSLRQGNGYTFGSGTRLTVV.

The chain links TRBV29-1 to TRBJ2-2; the D is unclear. Trimming stripped 4 bases from V and 2 bases from J, with 5 bases between. Looked up from germline, CDR1 is SQVTM and CDR2 is ANQGSEA. The CDR3 sequence is 12 residues long. The chain's CDR3 is CSVVGNTGELFF. Written as DNA, the CDR3 is TGCAGCGTTGTCGGTAACACCGGGGAGCTGTTTTTT.

The genes are TRBV5-1 and TRBJ2-1; no clear D gene. Trimming left V 7 bases short and J 0 bases short, with 29 bases between. The germline CDR1 and CDR2 sequences are SGHRS and YFSETQ. The CDR3 extends over 20 amino acids. The CDR3 region is CASRNGLGSLPIGSYNEQFF. The CDR3 DNA is TGCGCCAGCCGGAATGGGTTGGGTAGCCTACCAATCGGCTCCTACAATGAGCAGTTCTTC.

This chain links TRBV6-1 with TRBJ1-4; D may be TRBD1 (5 bases). CDR3 length equals 13 residues. Deletions cut 10 bases from V and 4 bases from J, with 13 bases between. Germline V gene lookup returns CDR1 MNHNS and CDR2 SASEGT. CDR3: CANSGTLNEKLFF. The CDR3 nucleotides read TGTGCCAACTCCGGGACTCTTAATGAAAAACTGTTTTTT.

This clonotype was seen only a few times. V gene TRBV27 combines with J gene TRBJ2-7; 10 nucleotides align to TRBD1. Trimming cost V 5 bases and J 7 bases; bases outside gene matches: 8. CDR3 size: 14 residues. CDR1 is MNHEY and CDR2 is SMNVEV in the germline V gene (reference sequence). CDR3 sequence: CASSLRQGAREQYF. The DNA for the CDR3 is TGTGCCAGCAGTCTCCGACAGGGGGCGAGGGAGCAGTACTTC.

The chain combines TRBV11-3 with TRBJ2-7, with 10 bases identical to TRBD1. The V segment lost 4 bases and the J segment 2 bases; nucleotides outside the gene matches: 5. Germline V gives CDR1 SGHNT, CDR2 YENEEA. The CDR3 extends over 15 amino acids. DNA of the CDR3: TGTGCCAGCAGCTGGGGACAGGGGACAACCTACGAGCAGTACTTC. It encodes CASSWGQGTTYEQYF.

V gene TRBV12-3 or TRBV12-4 combines with J gene TRBJ2-3; TRBD2 matches at 7 bases. The CDR3 sequence is 15 residues long. Trimming removed 4 bases from V and 2 bases from J; junction bases left unmatched: 6. The CDR3 sequence: CASSWGLMVTDTQYF. The DNA for the CDR3 is TGTGCCAGCAGTTGGGGACTAATGGTCACAGATACGCAGTATTTT.

This clonotype was seen more than once but under ten times. This chain connects TRBV4-1 to TRBJ1-1, with D perhaps matching TRBD1 (5 bases). The CDR3 is 14 amino acids. In germline, CDR1 is MGHRA, CDR2 YSYEKL. V was shortened by 5 bases and J by 1 base, with 11 bases between the two germline ends. CDR3 bases: TGCGCCAGCAGCTGGGAGGGGCCGAACACTGAAGCTTTCTTT. Translated, it gives CASSWEGPNTEAFF.

The J gene is TRBJ2-5, the V gene TRBV18; 8 positions match TRBD1. Germline CDR1 is KGHSH and CDR2 is LQKENI. V was pared by 3 bases and J by 5 bases, with 8 bases of the junction left unmatched. This CDR3 has 15 amino acids. CDR3 coding DNA: TGTGCCAGCTCACCTGCGCAGACAGGGGTGGAGACCCAGTACTTC. Amino acids: CASSPAQTGVETQYF.

This clonotype was found many times. The chain has TRBV3-1 and TRBJ2-3, with TRBD1 identical over 10 bases. Trimming cost V 4 bases and J 4 bases; bases outside gene matches: 5. The CDR3 contains 15 residues. Germline V CDR1 and CDR2: LGHDT, YNNKEL (reference sequence). The CDR3 spells CASSRGTGEADTQYF. Written as DNA, the CDR3 is TGTGCCAGCAGCCGCGGGACAGGGGAGGCAGATACGCAGTATTTT.

This clonotype appeared a few times. Compared with germline, one end of the junction differs, possibly owing to a read error. The rearrangement joins TRBV4-1 to TRBJ1-6; tentative D call: TRBD1 (5 bases). The CDR3 sequence is 16 residues long. Per the germline V gene, CDR1 is MGHRA and CDR2 is YSYEKL. CDR3 loop: CVSSPLPPRGSSPLHF. The CDR3 region has the DNA TGCGTCAGCAGCCCCCTCCCACCAAGGGGAAGTTCACCCCTCCACTTT.

Only one count was recorded for this clonotype. The chain links TRBV24-1 to TRBJ2-5; 10 nucleotides line up with TRBD2. Germline assignment: CDR1 KGHDR and CDR2 SFDVKD. This CDR3 is 17 amino acids long. J was trimmed by 5 bases and V by 0 bases; bases with no gene match: 8. The CDR3 spells CATSDLQPSGSGETQYF. CDR3 bases: TGTGCCACCAGTGATTTGCAACCTAGCGGGAGCGGGGAGACCCAGTACTTC.

In its sample, this clonotype was seen a few times. The V call is TRBV9, the J call TRBJ2-5; D not resolved. Per germline, CDR1 SGDLS and CDR2 YYNGEE. The CDR3 is 15 residues long. The ends were cut back, 4 bases at V and 0 bases at J, with 13 bases in the middle. CDR3 in amino acids: CASSSYGGHQETQYF. The CDR3 DNA reads TGTGCCAGCAGCAGTTACGGTGGACACCAAGAGACCCAGTACTTC.

This clonotype was counted a few times. V and J are TRBV30 and TRBJ2-5, with D perhaps TRBD1 (6 bases). The CDR3 totals 13 residues. Germline loops: CDR1 GTSNPN, CDR2 SVGIG (reference sequence). Trimming left V 7 bases short and J 2 bases short, with 14 bases between. CDR3 in amino acids: CALQTGWQETQYF. The CDR3 DNA is TGTGCCTTGCAAACAGGGTGGCAAGAGACCCAGTACTTC.

The chain employs TRBV12-3 or TRBV12-4 and TRBJ2-5; D unresolved. The CDR3 sequence is 12 residues long. Deletions cut 3 bases from V and 5 bases from J, with 7 bases between. The CDR3 region has the DNA TGTGCCAGCAGTTTGCTGCGGGAGACCCAGTACTTC. Protein sequence: CASSLLRETQYF.

Only one count was recorded for this clonotype. One end of the junction does not line up with germline, which may come from a read error. The CDR3, as DNA: TGTGCCAGCAGCCTCACCATCGGGGGCGAGAAGTACTTC. It encodes CASSLTIGGEKYF. The genes are TRBV7-9 and TRBJ2-7; the D call may be TRBD1 or TRBD2 (6 bases each). This CDR3 spans 13 amino acids. Looked up from germline, CDR1 is SEHNR and CDR2 is FQNEAQ (reference sequence).

CDR3 bases: TGCGCCAGCAGCTTAGCTATCGGGACAAGGAATGAAAAACTGTTTTTT. Translating gives CASSLAIGTRNEKLFF. The chain employs TRBV5-1 and TRBJ1-4; D is perhaps TRBD1 (6 bases). V lost 2 bases and J lost 5, with 16 bases in between. CDR3 size: 16 residues. The germline CDR1 and CDR2 sequences are SGHRS and YFSETQ.

Only a few counts were recorded for this clonotype. The chain joins TRBV3-1 to TRBJ1-1; D perhaps matches TRBD1 (6 bases). CDR1 is LGHDT, CDR2 YNNKEL, per germline (reference sequence). Trimming removed 1 base from V and 4 bases from J, with 16 bases in between. The CDR3 spans 16 residues. The DNA for the CDR3 is TGTGCCAGCAGCCAAGTTTGGGGGGGCGAGGGCACTGAAGCTTTCTTT. Translated: CASSQVWGGEGTEAFF. The full variable domain, with the rest looked up from reference TRBV3-1 and TRBJ1-1, is DTAVSQTPKYLVTQMGNDKSIKCEQNLGHDTMYWYKQDSKKFLKIMFSYNNKELIINETVPNRFSPKSPDKAHLNLHINSLELGDSAVYFCASSQVWGGEGTEAFFGQGTRLTVV.